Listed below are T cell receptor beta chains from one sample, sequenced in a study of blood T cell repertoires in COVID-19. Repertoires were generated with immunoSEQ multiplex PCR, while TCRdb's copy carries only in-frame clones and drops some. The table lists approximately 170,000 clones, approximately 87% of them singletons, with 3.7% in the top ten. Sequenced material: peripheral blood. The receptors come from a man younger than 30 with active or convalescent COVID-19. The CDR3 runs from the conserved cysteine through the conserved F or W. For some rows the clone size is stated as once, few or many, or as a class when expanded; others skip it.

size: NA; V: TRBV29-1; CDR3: CSVDLAGYGYEQYF
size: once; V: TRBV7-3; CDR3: CASSPVLGEGPGAGELFF
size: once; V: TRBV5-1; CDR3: CASSLGPERGMNTEAFF
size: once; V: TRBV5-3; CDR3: CARSFEKRGGADTQYF
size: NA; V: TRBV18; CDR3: CASSPGGDGIEPQHF
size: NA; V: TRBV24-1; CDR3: CATSKGGTAHEQYF
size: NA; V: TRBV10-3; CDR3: CAISPGTGTGELFF
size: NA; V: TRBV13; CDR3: CASRRTGGQNTEAFF
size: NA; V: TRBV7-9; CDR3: CASSPPYSGEAFF
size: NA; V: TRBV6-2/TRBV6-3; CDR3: CASSSRDTDGYTF
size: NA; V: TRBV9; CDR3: CASSEYSGSLFKTQYF
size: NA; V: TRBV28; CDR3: CASSLGGASNQPQHF
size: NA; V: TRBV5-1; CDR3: CASSGGGSSSGNTIYF
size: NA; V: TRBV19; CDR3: CATQGGGVPSEAFF
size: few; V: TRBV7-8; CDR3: CASSLQTVVNQPQHF
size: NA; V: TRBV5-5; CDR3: CASSLARQNTEAFF
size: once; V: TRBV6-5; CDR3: CASRTGGPNTEAFF
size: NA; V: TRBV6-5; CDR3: CASSYSGLGPINEQFF
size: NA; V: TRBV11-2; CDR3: CASSLSRHNEQFF
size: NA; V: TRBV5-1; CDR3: CASSLNGGKYNSPLHF
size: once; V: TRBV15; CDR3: CATSRDSGGVYEQYF
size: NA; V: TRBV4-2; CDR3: CASSPRTLTGNEAFF
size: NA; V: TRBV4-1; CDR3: CASSHSGGSSYNEQFF
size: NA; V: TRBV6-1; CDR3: CASSAVSGGRHNEQFF
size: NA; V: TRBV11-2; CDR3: CASSLRNLAGHTDTQYF
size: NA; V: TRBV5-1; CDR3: CASSLSGGAPEQFF
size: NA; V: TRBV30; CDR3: CAWDSGGIETQYF
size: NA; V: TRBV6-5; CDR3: CASKRSSGWETQYF
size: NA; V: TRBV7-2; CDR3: CASSPGTDYGQPQHF
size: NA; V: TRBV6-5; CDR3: CAGGEATNEKLFF
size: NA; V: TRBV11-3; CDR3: CASSAYSTSGGYNEQFF
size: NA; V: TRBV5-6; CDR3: CASATGGPRGEKLFF
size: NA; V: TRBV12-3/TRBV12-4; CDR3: CASSWGREQYF
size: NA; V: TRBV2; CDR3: CASSVIGTGAYEQYF
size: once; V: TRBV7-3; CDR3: CASSQPGNTEAFF
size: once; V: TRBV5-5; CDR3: CASSLEGASYNEQFF
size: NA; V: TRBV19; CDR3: CASSIRSGNGQFF
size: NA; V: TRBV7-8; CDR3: CASSLEGTGGGNTIYF
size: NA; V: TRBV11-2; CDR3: CASSLEGGTEAFF
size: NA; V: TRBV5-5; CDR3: CASSLLAYTGELFF
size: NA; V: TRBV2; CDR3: CATPGAGGPRDTQYF
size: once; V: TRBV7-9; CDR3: CAAKNTGQGNEKLFF
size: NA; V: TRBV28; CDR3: CASSFDSFEFANYGYTF
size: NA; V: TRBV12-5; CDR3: CASGLFGTSGRITPEQYF
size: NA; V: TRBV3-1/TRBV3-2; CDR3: CASSQDTLAEGGLYEQYF
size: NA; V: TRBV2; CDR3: CASSDRGRSMYEQYF
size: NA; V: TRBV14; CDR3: CASSPSSGSFRTSDTQYF
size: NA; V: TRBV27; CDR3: CASSVGANYGYTF
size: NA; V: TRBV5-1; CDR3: CASSVTGVPNTEAFF
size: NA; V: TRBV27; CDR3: CASRPGHQNSPLHF
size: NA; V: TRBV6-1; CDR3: CASSYGGNQPQHF
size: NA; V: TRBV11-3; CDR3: CASSRRRVPRFISNYGYTF
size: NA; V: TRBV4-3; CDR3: CASSQVLGGRGQFF